These 18 T cell receptor beta chains came from one sample sequenced in a study of CD8 T cells in ankylosing spondylitis. Overall study findings and caveats: Fewer than 10 highly homologous variants made up a TCR beta motif that seemed to typify ankylosing spondylitis blood.

Which antigens these TCRs recognize remains unknown. TCRdb reprocessed the 5' RACE reads with MiXCR, giving one entry per CDR3 protein. The sample contains 800,000 to 900,000 distinct CDR3 sequences, about 11% of which appear only once. Sequenced: blood, either unsorted or a sorted T cell fraction (not recorded which). These receptors all stem from a male donor with ankylosing spondylitis.

This clonotype was recorded a few times. The J gene is TRBJ2-1, the V gene TRBV10-3; D gene ambiguous. This CDR3 has 14 amino acids. Germline CDR1 ENHRY, CDR2 SYGVKD. Trimming left V 0 bases short and J 9 bases short, with 12 bases between. In DNA, the CDR3 is TGTGCCATCAGTGAGTCAGGTCTCTCAGGTGAGCAGTTCTTC. Protein sequence: CAISESGLSGEQFF.

The chain has TRBV6-4 and TRBJ2-6; no reliable D call. Trimming shortened V by 4 bases and J by 0 bases, and 4 bases separated the two germline ends. The CDR3 totals 14 residues. In germline, CDR1 is MRHNA, CDR2 SNTAGT. The CDR3 DNA is TGTGCCAGCAGTGGGAACTCTGGGGCCAACGTCCTGACTTTC. Protein product: CASSGNSGANVLTF.

The table lists this clonotype with many counts. The gene calls are TRBV20-1 and TRBJ1-5; weak D call: TRBD1 (5 bases). Germline-derived CDR1 and CDR2 are DFQATT and SNEGSKA (reference sequence). Trimming left V 0 bases short and J 5 bases short, with 11 bases between. The CDR3 sequence is 14 residues long. CDR3 sequence reads: CSARDGRGHQPQHF. The DNA of the CDR3 is TGCAGTGCTAGAGATGGGAGGGGACATCAGCCCCAGCATTTT.

This clonotype was seen more than once but under ten times. The chain uses TRBV5-1 and TRBJ2-1; 7 positions agree with TRBD2. The germline V gene encodes CDR1 SGHRS and CDR2 YFSETQ. The CDR3 length is 13 residues. The V gene end was trimmed by 6 bases and the J gene end by 2 bases; junction bases not matched to a gene: 2. CDR3 in DNA: TGCGCCAGCAACCGGGGGGCCTACAATGAGCAGTTCTTC. Amino acid sequence: CASNRGAYNEQFF.

Only a few counts were recorded for this clonotype. This chain uses TRBV7-2 with TRBJ2-4; TRBD2 agrees at 9 bases. Germline CDR1 reads SGHTA; CDR2 reads FQGNSA. CDR3 length: 16 amino acids. With 4 bases clipped from V and 2 bases from J, the junction kept 6 bases outside the gene matches. In DNA, the CDR3 is TGTGCCAGCAGCTGGGGGCGGGGGGGACCCAAAAACATTCAGTACTTC. Protein: CASSWGRGGPKNIQYF. The full variable domain, its missing parts supplied by reference TRBV7-2 and TRBJ2-4, is GAGVSQSPSNKVTEKGKDVELRCDPISGHTALYWYRQSLGQGLEFLIYFQGNSAPDKSGLPSDRFSAERTGGSVSTLTIQRTQQEDSAVYLCASSWGRGGPKNIQYFGAGTRLSVL.

This clonotype was recorded a few times. The chain has TRBV5-1 and TRBJ2-7; D is undetermined. Between the trimmed V and J ends, which lost 6 bases and 4 bases, there was a span of 11 bases. Germline loops: CDR1 SGHRS, CDR2 YFSETQ. The CDR3 loop spans 12 amino acids. CDR3 sequence (DNA): TGCGCCAGCAACCATCTAGTTTACGAGCAGTACTTC. Its translation is CASNHLVYEQYF.

This clonotype was detected ten times or more. The gene calls are TRBV20-1 and TRBJ1-6; D is unresolved. The CDR3 length is 14 residues. V was clipped by 1 base and J by 6 bases, with 10 bases between them. The germline V gene encodes CDR1 DFQATT and CDR2 SNEGSKA (reference sequence). The CDR3 sequence: CSARAASLNSPLHF. The CDR3 nucleotides are TGCAGTGCTAGAGCAGCCTCCCTTAATTCACCCCTCCACTTT.

This clonotype turned up a few times. The CDR3: CASSLGTGNIFLYGYTF. The CDR3 DNA sequence: TGCGCCAGCAGCTTGGGGACAGGAAATATCTTTTTGTATGGCTACACCTTC. This chain joins TRBV5-1 and TRBJ1-2, with 7 positions matching TRBD1. There are 17 residues in the CDR3. From germline, CDR1 is SGHRS and CDR2 YFSETQ. With 0 bases clipped from V and 5 bases from J, the junction kept 13 bases outside the gene matches. The entire variable domain, with the rest obtained from reference TRBV5-1 and TRBJ1-2, is as follows: KAGVTQTPRYLIKTRGQQVTLSCSPISGHRSVSWYQQTPGQGLQFLFEYFSETQRNKGNFPGRFSGRQFSNSRSEMNVSTLELGDSALYLCASSLGTGNIFLYGYTFGSGTRLTVV.

In this sample, this clonotype turned up a few times. Germline is not matched at one junction end, which may reflect a read error. The V call is TRBV12-3 or TRBV12-4, the J call TRBJ2-7; 9 bases agree with TRBD1. This CDR3 is 12 amino acids long. The CDR3 DNA reads TGTGCCAGCAGTTCTTTGGGACAGGGCAGTAACTTC. Protein: CASSSLGQGSNF.

This clonotype appeared a few times. This chain links TRBV4-1 with TRBJ2-3; D is uncertain. This CDR3 spans 15 amino acids. V was shortened by 0 bases and J by 3 bases, with 10 bases between the two germline ends. Germline values: CDR1 MGHRA, CDR2 YSYEKL. CDR3 residues: CASSQDMARTDTQYF. The CDR3 nucleotides read TGCGCCAGCAGCCAAGATATGGCTCGGACAGATACGCAGTATTTT.

This clonotype was seen at least ten times. The genes are TRBV5-1 and TRBJ2-1; D remains ambiguous. The ends were cut back, 4 bases at V and 2 bases at J, with 7 bases in the middle. There are 13 residues in the CDR3. The germline gives CDR1 SGHRS, CDR2 YFSETQ. The CDR3: CASSPDPYNEQFF. The CDR3 nucleotides are TGCGCCAGCAGCCCGGACCCCTACAATGAGCAGTTCTTC.

This clonotype was observed a few times. The chain uses TRBV4-3 and TRBJ1-1; no firm D call. The V gene lost 0 bases and the J gene lost 4 bases, with 12 bases spanning the gap. This CDR3 region has 15 residues. Germline values: CDR1 LGHNA, CDR2 YSLEER. Here the CDR3 DNA reads TGCGCCAGCAGCCAAGATAGATATGGAGGCACTGAAGCTTTCTTT. This codes for CASSQDRYGGTEAFF.

The chain recombines TRBV28 with TRBJ1-2; D not certain. Trimming left V 6 bases short and J 8 bases short, with 22 bases between. This CDR3 spans 15 amino acids. CDR1 and CDR2 (germline): MDHEN, SYDVKM. CDR3 sequence (DNA): TGTGCCAGCAGCATATTAGCAGGTTTTTATGGCGGCTACACCTTC. Translation: CASSILAGFYGGYTF.

The CDR3 sequence is CASSPMRATEAFF. The CDR3 coding sequence is TGTGCCAGCAGCCCAATGCGGGCAACTGAAGCTTTCTTT. This chain joins TRBV7-2 and TRBJ1-1, with D uncertain. The length of the CDR3 is 13 residues. Trimming stripped 5 bases from V and 5 bases from J, with 12 bases between. The germline V gene has CDR1 SGHTA and CDR2 FQGNSA.

This clonotype has just a few counts. Being one base from a much bigger clone, this may be a read error. The chain combines TRBV5-1 with TRBJ2-1; D is perhaps TRBD1 (5 bases). V was pared by 0 bases and J by 2 bases, with 6 bases between. The germline CDR1 and CDR2 sequences are SGHRS and YFSETQ. The CDR3 is 14 amino acids. The CDR3 is CASSLEGPYNEQFF. As DNA, the CDR3 is TGCGCCAGCAGCTTGGAGGGGCCCTACAATGAGCAGTTCTTC.

This rearrangement joins TRBV30 to TRBJ1-2, with D unresolved. The V gene's germline CDR1 is GTSNPN and CDR2 SVGIG (reference sequence). The CDR3 is 13 amino acids. Trimming removed 0 bases from V and 3 bases from J, with 8 bases in between. The chain's CDR3 is CAWSVGKDYGYTF. In DNA, the CDR3 is TGTGCCTGGAGTGTCGGGAAGGACTATGGCTACACCTTC.

This clonotype was observed a handful of times. The rearrangement links TRBV20-1 to TRBJ2-5, with D perhaps given as TRBD1 or TRBD2 (5 bases each). CDR3 length equals 13 residues. From germline, CDR1 is DFQATT and CDR2 SNEGSKA (reference sequence). V was shortened by 2 bases and J by 5 bases, with 12 bases between the two germline ends. The CDR3 sequence: CSARSRELETQYF. The CDR3 region has the DNA TGCAGTGCTAGAAGCAGGGAGTTGGAGACCCAGTACTTC.

The chain links TRBV20-1 to TRBJ1-1; D is unresolved. The CDR3 totals 10 residues. Trimming left V 5 bases short and J 10 bases short, with 11 bases between. CDR1 is DFQATT, CDR2 SNEGSKA, per germline (reference sequence). CDR3 amino acids: CSAGSSGAFF. Here the CDR3 DNA reads TGCAGTGCTGGGTCCTCGGGAGCTTTCTTT.